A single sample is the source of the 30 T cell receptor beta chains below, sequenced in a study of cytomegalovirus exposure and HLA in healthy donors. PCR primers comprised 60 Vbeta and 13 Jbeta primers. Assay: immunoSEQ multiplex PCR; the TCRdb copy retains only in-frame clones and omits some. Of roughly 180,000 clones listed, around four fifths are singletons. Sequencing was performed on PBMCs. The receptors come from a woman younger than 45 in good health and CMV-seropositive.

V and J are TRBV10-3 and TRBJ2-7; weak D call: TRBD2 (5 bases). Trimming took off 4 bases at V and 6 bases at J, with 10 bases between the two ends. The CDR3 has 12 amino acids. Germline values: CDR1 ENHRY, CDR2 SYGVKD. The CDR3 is CAISAGGPEQYF. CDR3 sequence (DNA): TGTGCCATCAGTGCGGGCGGGCCCGAGCAGTACTTC.

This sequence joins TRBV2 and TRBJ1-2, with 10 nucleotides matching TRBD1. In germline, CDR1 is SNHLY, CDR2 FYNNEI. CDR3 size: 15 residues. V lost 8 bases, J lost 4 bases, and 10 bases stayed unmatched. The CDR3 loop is CASPDRGQGSYGYTF. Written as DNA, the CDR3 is TGTGCCAGCCCCGACAGGGGACAGGGGAGCTATGGCTACACCTTC.

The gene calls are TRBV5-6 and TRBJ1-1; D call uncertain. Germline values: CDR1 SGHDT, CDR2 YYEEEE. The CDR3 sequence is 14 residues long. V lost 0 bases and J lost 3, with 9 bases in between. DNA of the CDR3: TGTGCCAGCAGCTTGGACCGGAGGGACACTGAAGCTTTCTTT. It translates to CASSLDRRDTEAFF.

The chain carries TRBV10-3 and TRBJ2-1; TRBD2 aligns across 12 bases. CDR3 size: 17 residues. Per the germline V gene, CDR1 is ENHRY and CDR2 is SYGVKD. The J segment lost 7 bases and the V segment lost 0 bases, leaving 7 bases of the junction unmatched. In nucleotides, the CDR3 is TGTGCCATCAGTGAGTCCCCACGACTAGCGGGAGAGAATGAGCAGTTCTTC. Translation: CAISESPRLAGENEQFF.

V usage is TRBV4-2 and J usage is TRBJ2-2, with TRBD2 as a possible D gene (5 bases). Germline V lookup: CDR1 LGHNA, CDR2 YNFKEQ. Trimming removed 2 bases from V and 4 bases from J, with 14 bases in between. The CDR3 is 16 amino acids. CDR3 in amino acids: CASSQLSGWVTGELFF. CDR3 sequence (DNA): TGTGCCAGCAGCCAATTGTCGGGGTGGGTCACCGGGGAGCTGTTTTTT.

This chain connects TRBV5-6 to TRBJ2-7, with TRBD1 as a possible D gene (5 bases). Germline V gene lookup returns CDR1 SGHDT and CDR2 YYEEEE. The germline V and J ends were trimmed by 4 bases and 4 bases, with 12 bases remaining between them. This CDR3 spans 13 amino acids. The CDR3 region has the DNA TGTGCCAGCAGCCCCGACCACAGGTACGAGCAGTACTTC. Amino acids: CASSPDHRYEQYF.

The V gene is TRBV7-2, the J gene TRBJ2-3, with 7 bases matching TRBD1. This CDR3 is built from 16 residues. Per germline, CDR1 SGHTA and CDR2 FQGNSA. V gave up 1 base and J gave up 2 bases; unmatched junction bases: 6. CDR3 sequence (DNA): TGTGCCAGCAGCTTAGATCTCGGACAGGCCACAGATACGCAGTATTTT. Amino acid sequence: CASSLDLGQATDTQYF.

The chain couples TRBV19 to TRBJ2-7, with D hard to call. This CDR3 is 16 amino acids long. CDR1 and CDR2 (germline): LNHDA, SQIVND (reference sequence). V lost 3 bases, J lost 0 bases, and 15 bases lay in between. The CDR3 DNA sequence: TGTGCCAGTAGTATGGCCGACTCGTCGGGCTCCTACGAGCAGTACTTC. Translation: CASSMADSSGSYEQYF.

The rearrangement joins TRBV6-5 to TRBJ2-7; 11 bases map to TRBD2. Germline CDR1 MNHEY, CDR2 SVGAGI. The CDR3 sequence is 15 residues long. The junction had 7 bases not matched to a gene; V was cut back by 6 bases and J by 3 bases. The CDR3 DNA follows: TGTGCCAGCAGCTTGGGACTAGCGGTGGGCTACGAGCAGTACTTC. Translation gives CASSLGLAVGYEQYF.

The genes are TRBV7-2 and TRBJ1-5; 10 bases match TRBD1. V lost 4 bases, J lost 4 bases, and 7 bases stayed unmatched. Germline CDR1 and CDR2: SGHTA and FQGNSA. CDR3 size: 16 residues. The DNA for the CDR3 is TGTGCCAGCAGCTCGCACGGGACAGGGGCGAATCAGCCCCAGCATTTT. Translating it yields CASSSHGTGANQPQHF.

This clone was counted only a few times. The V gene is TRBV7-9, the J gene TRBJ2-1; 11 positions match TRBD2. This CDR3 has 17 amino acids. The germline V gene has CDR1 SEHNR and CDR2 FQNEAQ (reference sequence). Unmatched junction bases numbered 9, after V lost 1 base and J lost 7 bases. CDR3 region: CASSLDIAGGLRNEQFF. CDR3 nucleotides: TGTGCCAGCAGCTTAGATATAGCGGGAGGGTTGCGGAATGAGCAGTTCTTC.

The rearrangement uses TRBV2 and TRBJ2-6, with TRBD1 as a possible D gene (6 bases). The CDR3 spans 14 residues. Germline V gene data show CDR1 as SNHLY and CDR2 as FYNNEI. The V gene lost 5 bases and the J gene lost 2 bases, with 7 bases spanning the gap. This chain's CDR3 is CASSQGTGANVLTF. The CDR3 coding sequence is TGTGCCAGCAGTCAGGGGACTGGGGCCAACGTCCTGACTTTC. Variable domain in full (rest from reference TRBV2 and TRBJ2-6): EPEVTQTPSHQVTQMGQEVILRCVPISNHLYFYWYRQILGQKVEFLVSFYNNEISEKSEIFDDQFSVERPDGSNFTLKIRSTKLEDSAMYFCASSQGTGANVLTFGAGSRLTVL.

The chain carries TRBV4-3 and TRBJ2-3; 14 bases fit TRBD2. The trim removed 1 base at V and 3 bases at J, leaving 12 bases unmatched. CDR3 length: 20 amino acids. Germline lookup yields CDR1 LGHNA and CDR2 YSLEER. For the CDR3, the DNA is TGCGCCAGCAGCCAAGGAAAGACTAGCGGGAGGGCCCTAAGAACAGATACGCAGTATTTT. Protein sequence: CASSQGKTSGRALRTDTQYF.

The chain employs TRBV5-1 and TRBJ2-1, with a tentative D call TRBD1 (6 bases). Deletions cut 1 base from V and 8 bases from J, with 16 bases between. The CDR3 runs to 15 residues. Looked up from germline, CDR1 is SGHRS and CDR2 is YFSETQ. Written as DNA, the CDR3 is TGCGCCAGCAGCTTGATGGGCAGGGGAAGCGATGAGCAGTTCTTC. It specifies CASSLMGRGSDEQFF.

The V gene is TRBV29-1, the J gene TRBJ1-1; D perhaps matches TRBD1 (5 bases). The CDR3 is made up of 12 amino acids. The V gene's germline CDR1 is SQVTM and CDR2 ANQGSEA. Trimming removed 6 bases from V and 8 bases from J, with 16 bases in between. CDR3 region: CSVNLDTVEAFF. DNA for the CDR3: TGCAGCGTAAACTTGGACACTGTCGAAGCTTTCTTT.

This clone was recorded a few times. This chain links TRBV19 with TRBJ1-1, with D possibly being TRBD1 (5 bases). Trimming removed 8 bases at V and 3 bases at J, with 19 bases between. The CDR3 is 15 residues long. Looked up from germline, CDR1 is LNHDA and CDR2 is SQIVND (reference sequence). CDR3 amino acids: CASYSGGGVDTEAFF. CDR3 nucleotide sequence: TGTGCCAGTTATTCCGGGGGGGGTGTGGACACTGAAGCTTTCTTT. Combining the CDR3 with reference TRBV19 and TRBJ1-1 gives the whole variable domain DGGITQSPKYLFRKEGQNVTLSCEQNLNHDAMYWYRQDPGQGLRLIYYSQIVNDFQKGDIAEGYSVSREKKESFPLTVTSAQKNPTAFYLCASYSGGGVDTEAFFGQGTRLTVV.

The CDR3 region has the DNA TGTGCCAGCAGCACACAGTCTAGGGACAGGGGGACCGGGGAGCTGTTTTTT. It yields the protein CASSTQSRDRGTGELFF. The chain couples TRBV4-2 to TRBJ2-2; 11 bases align to TRBD1. The CDR3 has 17 amino acids. V lost 5 bases to trimming and J lost 5 bases; unmatched junction nucleotides: 10. Germline lookup yields CDR1 LGHNA and CDR2 YNFKEQ.

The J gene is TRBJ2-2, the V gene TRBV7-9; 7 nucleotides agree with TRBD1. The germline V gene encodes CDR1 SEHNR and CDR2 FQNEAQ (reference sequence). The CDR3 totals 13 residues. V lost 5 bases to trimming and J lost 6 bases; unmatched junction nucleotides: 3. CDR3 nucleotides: TGTGCCAGCAGCGGGACAGCGGCCGGGGAGCTGTTTTTT. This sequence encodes CASSGTAAGELFF.

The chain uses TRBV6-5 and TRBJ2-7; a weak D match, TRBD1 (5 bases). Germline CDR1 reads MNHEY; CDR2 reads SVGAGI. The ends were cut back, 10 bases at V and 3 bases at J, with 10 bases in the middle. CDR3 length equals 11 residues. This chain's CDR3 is CATLTDYEQYF. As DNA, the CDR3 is TGTGCCACCCTGACAGACTACGAGCAGTACTTC.

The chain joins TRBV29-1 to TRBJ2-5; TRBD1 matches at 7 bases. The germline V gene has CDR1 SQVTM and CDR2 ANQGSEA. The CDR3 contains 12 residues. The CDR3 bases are TGCAGGAAACAGGGGAAGGGGGAGACCCAGTACTTC. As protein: CRKQGKGETQYF.

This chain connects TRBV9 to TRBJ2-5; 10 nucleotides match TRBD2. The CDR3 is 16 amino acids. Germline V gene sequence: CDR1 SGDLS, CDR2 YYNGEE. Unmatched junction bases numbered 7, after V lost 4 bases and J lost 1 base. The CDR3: CASSLRTSGTQETQYF. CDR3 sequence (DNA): TGTGCCAGCAGCCTCAGGACTAGCGGAACCCAAGAGACCCAGTACTTC.

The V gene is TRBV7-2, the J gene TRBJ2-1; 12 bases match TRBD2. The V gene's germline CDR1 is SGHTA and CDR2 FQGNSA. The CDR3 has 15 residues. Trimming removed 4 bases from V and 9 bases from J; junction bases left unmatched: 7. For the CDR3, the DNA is TGTGCCAGCAGCTCCGGGACTAGCGGGCGGGTTGAGCAGTTCTTC. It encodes CASSSGTSGRVEQFF.

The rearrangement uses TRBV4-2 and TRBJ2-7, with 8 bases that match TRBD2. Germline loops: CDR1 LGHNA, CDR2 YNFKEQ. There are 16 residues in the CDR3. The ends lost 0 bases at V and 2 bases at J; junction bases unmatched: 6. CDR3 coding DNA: TGTGCCAGCAGCCAAGAGCAGCGGGAGACTGCCTACGAGCAGTACTTC. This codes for CASSQEQRETAYEQYF.

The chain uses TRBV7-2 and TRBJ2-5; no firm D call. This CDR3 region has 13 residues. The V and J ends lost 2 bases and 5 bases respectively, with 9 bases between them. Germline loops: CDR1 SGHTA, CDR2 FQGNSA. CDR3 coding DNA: TGTGCCAGCAGCTTATTTAATGAGGAGACCCAGTACTTC. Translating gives CASSLFNEETQYF.

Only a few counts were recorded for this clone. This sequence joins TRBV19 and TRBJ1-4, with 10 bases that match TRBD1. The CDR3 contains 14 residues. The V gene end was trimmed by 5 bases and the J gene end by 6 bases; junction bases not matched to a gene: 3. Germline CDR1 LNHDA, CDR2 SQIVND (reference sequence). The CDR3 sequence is CASSDRGHYEKLFF. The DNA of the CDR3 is TGTGCCAGTAGTGACAGGGGGCATTATGAAAAACTGTTTTTT.

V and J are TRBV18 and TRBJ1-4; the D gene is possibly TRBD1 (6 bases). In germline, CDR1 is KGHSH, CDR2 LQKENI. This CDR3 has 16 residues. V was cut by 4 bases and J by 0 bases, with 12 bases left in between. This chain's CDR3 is CASSRGQPSTNEKLFF. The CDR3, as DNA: TGTGCCAGCTCACGAGGACAGCCCTCAACTAATGAAAAACTGTTTTTT.

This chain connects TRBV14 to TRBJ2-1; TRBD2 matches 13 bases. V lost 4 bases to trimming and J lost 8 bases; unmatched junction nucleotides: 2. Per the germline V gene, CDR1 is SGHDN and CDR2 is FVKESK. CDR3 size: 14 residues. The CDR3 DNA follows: TGTGCCAGCAGCCCACTAGCGGGAGGGGATGAGCAGTTCTTC. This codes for CASSPLAGGDEQFF. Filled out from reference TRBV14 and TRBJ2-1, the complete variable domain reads EAGVTQFPSHSVIEKGQTVTLRCDPISGHDNLYWYRRVMGKEIKFLLHFVKESKQDESGMPNNRFLAERTGGTYSTLKVQPAELEDSGVYFCASSPLAGGDEQFFGPGTRLTVL.

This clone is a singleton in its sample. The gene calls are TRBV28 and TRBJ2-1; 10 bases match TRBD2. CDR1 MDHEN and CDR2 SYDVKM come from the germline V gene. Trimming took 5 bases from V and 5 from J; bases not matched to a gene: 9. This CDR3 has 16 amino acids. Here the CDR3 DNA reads TGTGCCAGCAGTCCCCTAGGGCTAGCGGGAGACAATGAGCAGTTCTTC. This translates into CASSPLGLAGDNEQFF.

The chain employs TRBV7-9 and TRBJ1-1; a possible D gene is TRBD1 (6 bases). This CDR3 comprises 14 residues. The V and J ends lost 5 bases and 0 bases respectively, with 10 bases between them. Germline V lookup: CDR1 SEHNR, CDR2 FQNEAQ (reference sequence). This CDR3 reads CASSHRELNTEAFF. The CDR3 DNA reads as TGTGCCAGCAGCCACAGGGAATTGAACACTGAAGCTTTCTTT. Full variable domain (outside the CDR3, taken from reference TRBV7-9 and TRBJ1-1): DTGVSQNPRHKITKRGQNVTFRCDPISEHNRLYWYRQTLGQGPEFLTYFQNEAQLEKSRLLSDRFSAERPKGSFSTLEIQRTEQGDSAMYLCASSHRELNTEAFFGQGTRLTVV.

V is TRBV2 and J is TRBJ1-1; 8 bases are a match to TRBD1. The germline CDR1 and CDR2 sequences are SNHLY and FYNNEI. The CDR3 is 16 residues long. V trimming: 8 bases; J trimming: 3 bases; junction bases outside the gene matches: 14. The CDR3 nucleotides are TGTGCCAGCCTCTCTGCAGGGGGCTGGATGGACACTGAAGCTTTCTTT. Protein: CASLSAGGWMDTEAFF.